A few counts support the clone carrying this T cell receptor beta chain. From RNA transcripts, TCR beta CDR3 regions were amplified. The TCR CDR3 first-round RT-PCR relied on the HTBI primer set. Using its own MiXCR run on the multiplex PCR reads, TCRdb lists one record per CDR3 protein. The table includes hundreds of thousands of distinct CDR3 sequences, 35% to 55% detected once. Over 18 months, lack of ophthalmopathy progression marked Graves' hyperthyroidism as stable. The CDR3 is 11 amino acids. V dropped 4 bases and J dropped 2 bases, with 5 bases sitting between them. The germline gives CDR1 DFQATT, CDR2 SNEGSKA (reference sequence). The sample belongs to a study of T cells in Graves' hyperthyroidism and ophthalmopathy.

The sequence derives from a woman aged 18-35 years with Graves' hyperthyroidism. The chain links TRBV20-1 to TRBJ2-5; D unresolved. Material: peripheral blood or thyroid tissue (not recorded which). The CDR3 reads CSANKQETQYF. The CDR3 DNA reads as TGCAGTGCTAACAAGCAAGAGACCCAGTACTTC.